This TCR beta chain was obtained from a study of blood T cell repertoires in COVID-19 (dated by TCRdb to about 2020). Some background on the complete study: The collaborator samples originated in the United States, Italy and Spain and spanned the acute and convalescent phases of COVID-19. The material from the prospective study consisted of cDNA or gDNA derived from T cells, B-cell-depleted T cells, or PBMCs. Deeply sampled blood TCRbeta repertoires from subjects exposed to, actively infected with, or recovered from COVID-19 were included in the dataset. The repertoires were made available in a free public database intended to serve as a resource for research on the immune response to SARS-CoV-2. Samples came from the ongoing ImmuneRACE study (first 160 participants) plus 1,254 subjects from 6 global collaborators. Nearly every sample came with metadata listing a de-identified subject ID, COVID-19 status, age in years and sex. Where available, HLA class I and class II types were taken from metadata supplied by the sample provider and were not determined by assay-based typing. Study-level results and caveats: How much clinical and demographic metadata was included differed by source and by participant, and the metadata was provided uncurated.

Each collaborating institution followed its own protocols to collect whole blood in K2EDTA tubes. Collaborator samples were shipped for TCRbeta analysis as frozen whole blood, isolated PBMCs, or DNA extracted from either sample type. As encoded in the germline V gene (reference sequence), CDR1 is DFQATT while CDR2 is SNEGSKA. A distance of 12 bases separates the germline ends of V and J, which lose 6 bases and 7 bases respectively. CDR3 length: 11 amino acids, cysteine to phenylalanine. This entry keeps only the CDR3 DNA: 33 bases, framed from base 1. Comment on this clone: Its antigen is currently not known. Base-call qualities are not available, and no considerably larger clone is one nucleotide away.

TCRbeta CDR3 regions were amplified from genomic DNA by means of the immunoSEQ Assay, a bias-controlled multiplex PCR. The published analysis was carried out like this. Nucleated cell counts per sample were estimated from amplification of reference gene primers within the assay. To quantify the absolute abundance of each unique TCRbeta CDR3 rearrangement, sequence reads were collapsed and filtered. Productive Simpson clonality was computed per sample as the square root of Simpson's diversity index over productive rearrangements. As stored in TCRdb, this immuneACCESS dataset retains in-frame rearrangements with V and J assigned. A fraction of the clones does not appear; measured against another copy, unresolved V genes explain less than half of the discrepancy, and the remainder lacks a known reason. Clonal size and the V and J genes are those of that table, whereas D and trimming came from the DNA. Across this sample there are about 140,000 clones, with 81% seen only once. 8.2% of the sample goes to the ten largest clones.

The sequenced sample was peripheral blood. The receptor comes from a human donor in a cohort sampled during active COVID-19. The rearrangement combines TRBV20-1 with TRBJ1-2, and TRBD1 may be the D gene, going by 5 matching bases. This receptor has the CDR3 CSASQGSGYTF. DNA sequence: TGCAGTGCCTCCCAGGGCTCTGGCTACACCTTC.